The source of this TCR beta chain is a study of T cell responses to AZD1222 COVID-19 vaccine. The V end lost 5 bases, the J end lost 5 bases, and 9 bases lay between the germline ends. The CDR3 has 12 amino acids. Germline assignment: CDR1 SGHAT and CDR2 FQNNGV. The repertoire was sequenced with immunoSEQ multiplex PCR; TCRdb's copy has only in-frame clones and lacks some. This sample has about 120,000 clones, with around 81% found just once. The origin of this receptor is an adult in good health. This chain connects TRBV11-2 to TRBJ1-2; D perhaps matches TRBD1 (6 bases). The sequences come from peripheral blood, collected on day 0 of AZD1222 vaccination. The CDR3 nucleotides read TGTGCCAGCAGCACAGGGACATATGGCTACACCTTC. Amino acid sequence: CASSTGTYGYTF.